One sample yielded the 9 T cell receptor beta chains listed below, sequenced in a study of shared clonotypes between healthy human individuals. Method: immunoSEQ multiplex PCR; TCRdb's copy keeps in-frame clones and lacks some. This sample has some 500,000 clones, with 90% to 96% found just once. Sequenced material: naive CD4+ T cells sorted from blood. As to subset: CD45RA+ positively selected. These receptors were taken from a woman aged 30 to 39 in good health.

This clone has a single count. This chain's CDR3 is CASSLGLAAYQETQYF. For the CDR3, the DNA is TGTGCCAGCAGCTTAGGCCTAGCGGCGTACCAAGAGACCCAGTACTTC. The V call is TRBV7-8, the J call TRBJ2-5; TRBD2 matches at 7 bases. The junction had 5 bases not matched to a gene; V was cut back by 1 base and J by 0 bases. CDR3 length equals 16 residues. CDR1 and CDR2 (germline): SGHVS, FQNEAQ.

CDR3 coding DNA: TGTGCCAGCAGTAATAAGACAGGGGGTATTAATGAAAAACTGTTTTTT. Protein sequence: CASSNKTGGINEKLFF. The chain recombines TRBV28 with TRBJ1-4, with 9 bases identical to TRBD1. CDR1 MDHEN and CDR2 SYDVKM come from the germline V gene. V lost 5 bases to trimming and J lost 4 bases; unmatched junction nucleotides: 8. CDR3 length: 16 residues.

V usage is TRBV28 and J usage is TRBJ1-5; D may be TRBD1 (6 bases). This CDR3 spans 13 amino acids. The germline V gene has CDR1 MDHEN and CDR2 SYDVKM. The V end lost 7 bases, the J end lost 5 bases, and 12 bases lay between the germline ends. In nucleotides, the CDR3 is TGTGCCAGCAACAGGGTTTACGATCAGCCCCAGCATTTT. Residues: CASNRVYDQPQHF.

For the CDR3, the DNA is TGTGCCAGCAGTTTCCTCGGGACTAGCGGTTACGAGCAGTACTTC. Protein sequence: CASSFLGTSGYEQYF. This rearrangement joins TRBV28 to TRBJ2-5; 11 bases align to TRBD2. With the DNA end fitting TRBJ2-7 better, the J assignment may be wrong. CDR1 MDHEN and CDR2 SYDVKM come from the germline V gene. The CDR3 sequence is 15 residues long.

The CDR3 bases are TGTGCCAGTAGTAGAAGGACTAGCGGGATTGGGGAGACCCAGTACTTC. This translates into CASSRRTSGIGETQYF. V gene TRBV19 combines with J gene TRBJ2-5; 12 bases are shared with TRBD2. V shed 4 bases, J shed 5 bases, and the junction held 8 bases outside the gene matches. This CDR3 contains 16 residues. Germline values: CDR1 LNHDA, CDR2 SQIVND (reference sequence).

The chain links TRBV7-6 to TRBJ2-5; 8 bases agree with TRBD2. Germline V gene lookup returns CDR1 SGHVS and CDR2 FNYEAQ. CDR3 size: 19 residues. Germline trimming cut 1 base from V and 2 bases from J; bases unmatched to any gene: 15. The chain's CDR3 is CASSLELGLVLGTQETQYF. The DNA of the CDR3 is TGTGCCAGCAGCTTAGAGTTGGGACTAGTCTTAGGGACACAAGAGACCCAGTACTTC.

This sequence joins TRBV6-1 and TRBJ2-7, with D possibly being TRBD1 (5 bases). Trimming left V 3 bases short and J 4 bases short, with 13 bases between. CDR3 length equals 14 residues. Germline loops: CDR1 MNHNS, CDR2 SASEGT. CDR3: CASSEGRELYEQYF. In DNA form, the CDR3 reads TGTGCCAGCAGTGAGGGCAGGGAACTGTACGAGCAGTACTTC.

The chain couples TRBV5-5 to TRBJ1-5; no firm D call. V was clipped by 5 bases and J by 7 bases, with 13 bases between them. Germline V gives CDR1 SGHKS, CDR2 YYEKEE (reference sequence). This CDR3 has 13 residues. CDR3 protein: CASSFMIPQPQHF. CDR3 coding DNA: TGTGCCAGCAGTTTTATGATCCCCCAGCCCCAGCATTTT.

The chain combines TRBV11-1 with TRBJ2-1, with 14 positions matching TRBD2. Trimming cost V 4 bases and J 6 bases; bases outside gene matches: 2. The germline V gene has CDR1 SGHAT and CDR2 FQDESV (reference sequence). This CDR3 has 15 amino acids. The CDR3 loop reads CASSYGTSGGNEQFF. CDR3 coding DNA: TGTGCCAGCAGCTACGGGACTAGCGGGGGCAATGAGCAGTTCTTC.